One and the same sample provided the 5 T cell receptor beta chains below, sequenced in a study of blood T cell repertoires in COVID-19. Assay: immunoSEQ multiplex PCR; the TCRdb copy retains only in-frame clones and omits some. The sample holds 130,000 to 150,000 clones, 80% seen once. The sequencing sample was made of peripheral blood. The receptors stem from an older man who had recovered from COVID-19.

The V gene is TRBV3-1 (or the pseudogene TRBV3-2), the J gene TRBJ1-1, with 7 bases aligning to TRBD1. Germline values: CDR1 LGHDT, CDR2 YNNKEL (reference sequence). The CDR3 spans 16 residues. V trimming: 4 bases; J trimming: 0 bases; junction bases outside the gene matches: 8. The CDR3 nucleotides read TGTGCCAGCAGCCCCCACCGGACAGGACTGAACACTGAAGCTTTCTTT. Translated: CASSPHRTGLNTEAFF.

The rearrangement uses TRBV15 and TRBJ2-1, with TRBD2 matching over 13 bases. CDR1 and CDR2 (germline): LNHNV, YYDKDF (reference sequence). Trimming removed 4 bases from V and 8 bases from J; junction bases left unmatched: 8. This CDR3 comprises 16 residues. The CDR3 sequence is CATSIWGLAGFDEQFF. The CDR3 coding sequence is TGTGCCACCAGCATATGGGGACTAGCGGGATTCGATGAGCAGTTCTTC.

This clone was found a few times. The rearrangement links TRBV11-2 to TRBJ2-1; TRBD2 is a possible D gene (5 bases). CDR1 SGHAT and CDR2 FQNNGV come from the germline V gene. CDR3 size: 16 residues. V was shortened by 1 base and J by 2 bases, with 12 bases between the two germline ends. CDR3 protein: CASSLVDGITYNEQFF. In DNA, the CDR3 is TGTGCCAGCAGCTTAGTTGACGGGATCACCTACAATGAGCAGTTCTTC.

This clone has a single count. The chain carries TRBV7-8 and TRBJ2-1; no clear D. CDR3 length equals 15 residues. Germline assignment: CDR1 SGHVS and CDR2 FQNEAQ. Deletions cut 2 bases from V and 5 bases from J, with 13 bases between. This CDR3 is CASSLISGGHNEQFF. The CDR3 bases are TGTGCCAGCAGCTTAATAAGTGGTGGGCACAATGAGCAGTTCTTC.

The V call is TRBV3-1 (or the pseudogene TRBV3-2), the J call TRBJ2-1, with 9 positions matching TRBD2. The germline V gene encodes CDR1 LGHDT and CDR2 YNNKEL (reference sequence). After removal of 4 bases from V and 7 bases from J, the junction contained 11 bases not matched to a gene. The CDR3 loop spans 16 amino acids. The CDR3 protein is CASSPQVTSGPNEQFF. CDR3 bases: TGTGCCAGCAGCCCTCAAGTTACTAGCGGGCCAAATGAGCAGTTCTTC.